The entry below gives a single TCR beta chain sequence along with its context. Its target is not known. This entry comes from a study of spatial heterogeneity in lung cancer. Trimming took off 3 bases at V and 0 bases at J, with 9 bases between the two ends. The CDR3 runs to 14 residues. Per germline, CDR1 SGHRS and CDR2 YFSETQ. Time point defined: sample taken at primary tumor resection. Donors were roughly 70 untreated early-stage non-small cell lung cancer patients. Unsorted tumor, nontumor lung tissue or cryopreserved PBMC supplied the whole RNA. TCRdb re-called the 5' RACE reads through MiXCR, storing one row per CDR3 protein. Altogether around 9,300 distinct CDR3 sequences are present, under 70% being singletons, with the ten largest covering about 28%. Whole-study findings and limits: How many expanded intratumoral alpha and beta TCRs were present tracked the tumor mutation count, which was a count of nonsynonymous mutations.

The V call is TRBV5-1, the J call TRBJ1-1, with a possible D match to TRBD1 (5 bases). The sample consisted of lung tumor tissue, taken at surgery. The receptor's source is a female donor with early-stage non-small cell lung cancer. This CDR3 reads CASSWGRLNTEAFF. The CDR3 nucleotides read TGCGCCAGCAGCTGGGGACGGCTGAACACTGAAGCTTTCTTT.